The following is a T cell receptor (beta chain) sequence with its context. Its antigen target is currently unknown. Base-call qualities are not available, and no considerably larger clone is one nucleotide away. This sample is part of a study of Ad26.COV2.S vaccination and SARS-CoV-2 variants (dated by TCRdb to the early 2020s). Notes on the research overall: Donors in the vaccine arm were drawn from COV1001, a phase I-IIa trial of Ad26.COV2.S in healthy adults that was multicentre, randomized, double-blind and placebo-controlled. Ad26.COV2.S was administered intramuscularly at a dose of 5x10^10 or 1x10^11 viral particles, either as one shot or as two shots given 56 days apart. TCRbeta repertoire sequencing served as the tool for gauging how specific and how broad the SARS-CoV-2-reactive T cell receptors were following Ad26.COV2.S vaccination. The TCR-sequenced set comprised approximately 30 samples: around 20 Ad26.COV2.S vaccine recipients, 5 placebo recipients and 8 SARS-CoV-2 convalescent individuals. Throughout the experiments and outcome assessment, investigators stayed blinded to trial group allocation. Trial participants were randomized into five groups of five: low-dose or high-dose Ad26.COV2.S given once or twice, or placebo on both occasions. What the study reported, not specific to this receptor: The study lacked the statistical power to compare responses across vaccine doses or regimens. Vaccine and placebo recipients had similar non-spike TCR breadth, a finding consistent with the vaccine containing only spike. Ad26.COV2.S recipients had higher spike-specific TCR breadth than placebo recipients (P = 0.0014). It was noted by the authors that total T cell responses may have been underestimated by the TCR breadth and depth analyses. After vaccination, spike-specific CD8+ and CD4+ T cell responses were reported to show substantial breadth.

What the treatment or condition label conveys for this sample: 19 received Ad26.COV2.S at low or high dose, single or two shots; 5 received placebo; per-sample allocation not given. Repertoires of vaccine and placebo recipients were sequenced from samples taken on day 63 after the first injection. In Cohort 1b, some 25 adults aged 18-55 years were enrolled at a single site in Boston, USA, between 29 July and 7 August 2020. Ad26.COV2.S was a replication-incompetent adenovirus type 26 vector that expressed a prefusion-stabilized SARS-CoV-2 spike protein derived from the original Wuhan strain. From the cysteine up to the phenylalanine, the CDR3 has a length of 12 residues. The sequence is cut down to CDR3 DNA, 36 bases in frame from base 1. CDR1 and CDR2 are drawn from the germline V gene: SGHRS, YFSETQ. V drops 7 bases and J drops 6 bases, leaving 11 bases in between. The immunoSEQ Assay was the method used to sequence TCRbeta CDR3 regions. After extraction, genomic DNA underwent amplification by bias-controlled multiplex PCR, followed by high-throughput sequencing. For the original study's pipeline: To quantify the absolute abundance of every unique TCRbeta CDR3 region, sequences were collapsed and filtered. T cell fraction was estimated by normalization of TCRbeta template counts to usable DNA, with usable DNA being measured through amplification of reference genes present in all nucleated cells. Repertoire TCRs were annotated as SARS-CoV-2-specific when V gene, CDR3 amino acid sequence and J gene were exactly matched to a known reactive TCR set. The reference SARS-CoV-2 TCR set came from MIRA and was filtered for enrichment in COVID-19-positive ImmuneCODE repertoires, removing public or cross-reactive TCRs. Based on the MIRA antigens, annotated TCRs were further analysed at the level of specific ORF or position within ORF. Breadth was defined as the number of annotated unique rearrangements divided by the total number of unique productive rearrangements, and depth was defined as the summed frequency of the annotated unique rearrangements. Two-sided Wilcoxon rank-sum tests were used to compare TCR breadth between groups. Entries here come from immuneACCESS through TCRdb and include only in-frame sequences with V and J called. Some clones fail to appear in such tables; in the studies checked, an unresolved V gene covers under half of the shortfall, and the cause of the remainder is unknown. Clone size and the V and J calls come from that table; the DNA yielded D and trimming. The sample table shows a few hundred thousand clones, and about nine tenths are seen once. 1.5% to 2% of the sample lies in the top ten.

The sequencing used peripheral blood, collected in a trial of Ad26.COV2.S vaccine versus placebo. This chain is built from TRBV5-1 and TRBJ2-1, with no confidently assigned D gene. The source is a person between 18 and 65 years old who received the Ad26.COV2.S COVID-19 vaccine or a placebo. The sequenced DNA: TGCGCCAGCGGGCGAGGAGCCAATGAGCAGTTCTTC. This is translated as CASGRGANEQFF. The full variable domain, completed from the reference TRBV5-1 and TRBJ2-1 proteins outside the CDR3, reads KAGVTQTPRYLIKTRGQQVTLSCSPISGHRSVSWYQQTPGQGLQFLFEYFSETQRNKGNFPGRFSGRQFSNSRSEMNVSTLELGDSALYLCASGRGANEQFFGPGTRLTVL.